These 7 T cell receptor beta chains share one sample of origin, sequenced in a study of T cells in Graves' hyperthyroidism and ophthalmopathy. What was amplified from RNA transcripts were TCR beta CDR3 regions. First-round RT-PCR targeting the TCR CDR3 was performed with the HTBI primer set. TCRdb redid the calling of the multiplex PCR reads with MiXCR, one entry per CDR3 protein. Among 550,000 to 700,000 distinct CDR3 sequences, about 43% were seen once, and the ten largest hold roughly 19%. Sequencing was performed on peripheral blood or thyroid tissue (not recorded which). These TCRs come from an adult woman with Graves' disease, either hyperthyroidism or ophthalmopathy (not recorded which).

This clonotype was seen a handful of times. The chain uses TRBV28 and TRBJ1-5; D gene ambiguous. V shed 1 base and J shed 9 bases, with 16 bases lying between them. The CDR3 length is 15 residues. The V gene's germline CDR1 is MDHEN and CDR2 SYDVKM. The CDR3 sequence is CASSLYRTAGGPQHF. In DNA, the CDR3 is TGTGCCAGCAGTTTATATCGGACCGCGGGCGGGCCCCAGCATTTT.

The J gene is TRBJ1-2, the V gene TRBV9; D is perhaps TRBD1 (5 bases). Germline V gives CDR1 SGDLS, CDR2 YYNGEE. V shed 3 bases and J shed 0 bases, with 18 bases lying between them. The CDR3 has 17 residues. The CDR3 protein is CASSGSRDARANYGYTF. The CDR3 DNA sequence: TGTGCCAGCAGCGGATCCCGGGACGCCAGAGCTAACTATGGCTACACCTTC. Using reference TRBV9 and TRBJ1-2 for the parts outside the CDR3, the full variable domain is DSGVTQTPKHLITATGQRVTLRCSPRSGDLSVYWYQQSLDQGLQFLIQYYNGEERAKGNILERFSAQQFPDLHSELNLSSLELGDSALYFCASSGSRDARANYGYTFGSGTRLTVV.

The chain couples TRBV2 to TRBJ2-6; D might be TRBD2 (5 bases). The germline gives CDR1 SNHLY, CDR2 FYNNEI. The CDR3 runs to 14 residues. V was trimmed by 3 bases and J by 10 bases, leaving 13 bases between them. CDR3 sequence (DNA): TGTGCCAGCAGTGAGGGCAGAGGGAAGAACGTCCTGACTTTC. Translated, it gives CASSEGRGKNVLTF.

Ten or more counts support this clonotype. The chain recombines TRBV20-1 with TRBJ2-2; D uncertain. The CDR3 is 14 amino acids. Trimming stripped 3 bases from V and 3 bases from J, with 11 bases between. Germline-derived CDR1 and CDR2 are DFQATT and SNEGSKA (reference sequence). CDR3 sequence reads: CSASLLYHTGELFF. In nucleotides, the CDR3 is TGCAGTGCTAGCCTTCTATACCACACCGGGGAGCTGTTTTTT.

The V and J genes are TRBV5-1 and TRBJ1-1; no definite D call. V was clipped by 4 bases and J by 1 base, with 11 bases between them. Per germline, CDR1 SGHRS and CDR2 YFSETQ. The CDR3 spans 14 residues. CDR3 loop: CASSQFTQNTEAFF. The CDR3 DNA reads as TGCGCCAGCAGCCAATTCACACAGAACACTGAAGCTTTCTTT.

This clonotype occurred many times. The CDR3 nucleotides are TGTGCCATCAGTGTGCAGTCGAGCTCCTACGAGCAGTACTTC. It specifies CAISVQSSSYEQYF. The chain couples TRBV10-3 to TRBJ2-7; D is undetermined. The V gene's germline CDR1 is ENHRY and CDR2 SYGVKD. The CDR3 loop spans 14 amino acids. Between the trimmed V and J ends, which lost 4 bases and 0 bases, there was a span of 10 bases.

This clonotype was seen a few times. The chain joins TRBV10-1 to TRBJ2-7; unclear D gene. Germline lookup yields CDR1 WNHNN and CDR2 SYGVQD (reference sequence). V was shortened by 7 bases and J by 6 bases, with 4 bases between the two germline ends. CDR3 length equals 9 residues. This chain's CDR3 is CASMGEQYF. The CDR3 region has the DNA TGCGCCAGCATGGGCGAGCAGTACTTC.